This T cell receptor beta chain was sequenced for a study of T-cell memory formation after mild COVID-19. Regarding the study as a whole: Clones that got smaller from day 15 to 85 had even CD4/CD8, while clones growing later tipped toward CD4+.

It was 5'RACE with constant-segment primers that produced the TCR alpha and TCR beta cDNA libraries, which carried sample barcodes and UMIs. MiXCR was run by TCRdb on the 5' RACE reads, yielding one entry per CDR3 protein. The table records around 13,000 distinct CDR3 sequences, around 15% of them present only once. CDR1 is SGHTA, CDR2 FQGNSA, per germline. The CDR3 contains 16 residues. Trimming pared 0 bases from V and 1 base from J, leaving 12 bases between. This clonotype was recorded many times. The antigen is undetermined. This chain joins TRBV7-2 and TRBJ2-5, with D maybe TRBD1 (5 bases). The sample comprised PBMCs or a T cell subset sorted from them (not recorded which). The receptor was isolated from a man aged 18 to 29 who had mild COVID-19 (a few samples of this study predate the infection). Cell type and time point are not known. CDR3 in amino acids: CASSLAYGRAQETQYF. As DNA, the CDR3 is TGTGCCAGCAGCTTAGCGTATGGCAGGGCCCAAGAGACCCAGTACTTC.